A single sample is the source of the 19 T cell receptor beta chains below, sequenced in a study of CXCR3-negative and CXCR3-positive naive CD8 T cells. Through 5' RACE with UMI labels, the TRB cDNA libraries were prepared. Reprocessing the 5' RACE reads, TCRdb reports a single entry for every CDR3 protein and omits DNA. Its table records fewer than 90,000 distinct CDR3 sequences. Study observations and caveats: Comparison of naive cells showed more hydrophobic TRB CDR3s in CXCR3-positive than in CXCR3-negative naive cells.

For these TCRs, the target antigens are not known. What was sequenced was naive CXCR3+ CD8+ T cells from blood. As to subset: CD45RO-CCR7+CD27+CD95- naive CD8+ T cells expressing CXCR3 (TNR3+). The receptors were gathered from a human donor in good health. Some clones in this sample may be carry-over from other donors' samples.

The genes are TRBV28 and TRBJ1-5; without DNA, the TCRdb call of TRBD1 cannot be checked. This CDR3 spans 13 amino acids. Per germline, CDR1 MDHEN and CDR2 SYDVKM. This CDR3 reads CASSPIGSGPQHF.

The chain carries TRBV19 and TRBJ2-3; checking the TCRdb D call of TRBD1 is not possible without DNA. CDR1 LNHDA and CDR2 SQIVND come from the germline V gene (reference sequence). This CDR3 has 14 residues. The CDR3 is CASSIRQSTDTQYF.

The gene calls are TRBV11-2 and TRBJ2-3; TCRdb selects TRBD2, and the lack of DNA leaves this call unchecked. Germline values: CDR1 SGHAT, CDR2 FQNNGV. CDR3 length: 17 residues. This CDR3 is CASTLWEAANYTDTQYF.

The chain employs TRBV5-1 and TRBJ2-1. This CDR3 contains 13 residues. CDR1 and CDR2 from the germline V gene are SGHRS and YFSETQ. The CDR3 sequence: CASSLARGNEQFF.

The rearrangement joins TRBV7-6 to TRBJ2-5; TCRdb designates TRBD2, a call that cannot be tested without DNA. This CDR3 region has 14 residues. The germline V gene encodes CDR1 SGHVS and CDR2 FNYEAQ. The CDR3 spells CASSLVAGGETQYF.

The CDR3 protein is CSAERLAGAFANTGELFF. The V call is TRBV20-1, the J call TRBJ2-2; checking the TCRdb D call of TRBD2 is not possible without DNA. Per the germline V gene, CDR1 is DFQATT and CDR2 is SNEGSKA (reference sequence). The CDR3 consists of 18 residues.

The CDR3 loop is CSVAVKALHYEQYF. The chain uses TRBV29-1 and TRBJ2-7; TCRdb designates TRBD2, a call that cannot be tested without DNA. The germline CDR1 and CDR2 sequences are SQVTM and ANQGSEA. CDR3 length equals 14 residues.

This chain uses TRBV7-6 with TRBJ2-3. CDR1 SGHVS and CDR2 FNYEAQ come from the germline V gene. This CDR3 spans 12 amino acids. CDR3 region: CASSLVGDTQYF.

The chain carries TRBV4-1 and TRBJ1-1; TCRdb indicates TRBD1, and absent DNA this call remains unverified. The CDR3 is 14 amino acids. CDR1 and CDR2 from the germline V gene are MGHRA and YSYEKL. CDR3 in amino acids: CASSLQTGNTEAFF.

The V and J genes are TRBV7-2 and TRBJ2-3; TCRdb's assignment of TRBD2 cannot be checked, as there is no DNA. Germline V gene lookup returns CDR1 SGHTA and CDR2 FQGNSA. CDR3 length: 15 residues. Here the CDR3 reads CASSPSSGGLDTQYF.

This chain links TRBV12-3 or TRBV12-4 with TRBJ2-5; TCRdb reports TRBD2, a call that lacks DNA to check it against. CDR3 length equals 12 residues. The CDR3 loop is CASKAGPETQYF.

The V gene is TRBV29-1, the J gene TRBJ2-1; the TCRdb D gene call, TRBD2, has no DNA to confirm it. Germline CDR1 is SQVTM and CDR2 is ANQGSEA. The CDR3 sequence is 13 residues long. The CDR3 protein is CSVDSGGANEQFF.

The chain employs TRBV5-1 and TRBJ2-7; lacking DNA, the TRBD1 call made by TCRdb goes unchecked. Germline V gene data show CDR1 as SGHRS and CDR2 as YFSETQ. The CDR3 is 14 amino acids. CDR3 residues: CASSFRDPNYEQYF.

This chain joins TRBV28 and TRBJ2-1. Looked up from germline, CDR1 is MDHEN and CDR2 is SYDVKM. The CDR3 is 15 amino acids. The CDR3 sequence is CASSLDRGSYNEQFF.

The chain links TRBV20-1 to TRBJ1-1; the D gene TCRdb calls, TRBD1, cannot be checked with no DNA. Germline-derived CDR1 and CDR2 are DFQATT and SNEGSKA (reference sequence). The CDR3 runs 12 residues. The chain's CDR3 is CSARARQAGAFF.

The J gene is TRBJ1-5, the V gene TRBV20-1; the TRBD1 assignment by TCRdb is unverifiable without DNA. Germline CDR1 reads DFQATT; CDR2 reads SNEGSKA (reference sequence). This CDR3 region has 16 residues. CDR3 loop: CSAPFQGAMNNQPQHF.

The V call is TRBV28, the J call TRBJ2-7; TCRdb's D gene call, TRBD1, goes unchecked for lack of DNA. This CDR3 contains 15 residues. Germline V gene data show CDR1 as MDHEN and CDR2 as SYDVKM. The CDR3 loop reads CASSYRDRRSYEQYF.

This chain uses TRBV11-2 with TRBJ2-1; the D call from TCRdb, TRBD2, cannot be confirmed without DNA. CDR1 and CDR2 from the germline V gene are SGHAT and FQNNGV. The CDR3 totals 18 residues. The CDR3 sequence: CASSLAPTGLAFYNEQFF.

The chain combines TRBV27 with TRBJ1-1. CDR3 length equals 13 residues. Per the germline V gene, CDR1 is MNHEY and CDR2 is SMNVEV (reference sequence). This chain's CDR3 is CASSFWGYSEAFF.